These 8 T cell receptor beta chains originate from one sample sequenced in a study of T cell clonotyping in hematopoietic cell transplantation. Sequenced by immunoSEQ multiplex PCR; TCRdb stores in-frame clones only, minus some. The data hold roughly 9,000 clones, with about 84% observed a single time. The specimen was PBMCs, collected at the time of graft-versus-host disease after allogeneic stem cell transplant. These receptors all stem from a male patient aged 55 to 69 who had an allogeneic stem cell transplant from an unrelated donor, so the T cells may come from the graft donor. Some clones in this sample may be carry-over from other donors' samples.

This sequence joins TRBV7-3 and TRBJ1-1; D is unresolved. V was pared by 3 bases and J by 1 base, with 6 bases between. CDR1 SGHTA and CDR2 FQGTGA come from the germline V gene. The CDR3 runs to 13 residues. In DNA form, the CDR3 reads TGTGCCAGCAGCTTCGCAGGGAACACTGAAGCTTTCTTT. Translated, it gives CASSFAGNTEAFF. Full variable domain (outside the CDR3, taken from reference TRBV7-3 and TRBJ1-1): GAGVSQTPSNKVTEKGKYVELRCDPISGHTALYWYRQSLGQGPEFLIYFQGTGAADDSGLPNDRFFAVRPEGSVSTLKIQRTERGDSAVYLCASSFAGNTEAFFGQGTRLTVV.

This chain uses TRBV7-8 with TRBJ2-1; D is perhaps TRBD1 (6 bases). Germline CDR1 SGHVS, CDR2 FQNEAQ. The CDR3 spans 14 residues. V lost 5 bases and J lost 6, with 14 bases in between. The CDR3 nucleotides read TGTGCCAGCAGCGTACGGACAGCCCTCAATGAGCAGTTCTTC. Protein: CASSVRTALNEQFF.

In its sample, this clone was seen once. The chain employs TRBV5-1 and TRBJ2-3; 11 nucleotides agree with TRBD2. The CDR3 has 15 residues. The junction had 2 bases not matched to a gene; V was cut back by 4 bases and J by 1 base. CDR1 SGHRS and CDR2 YFSETQ come from the germline V gene. CDR3 nucleotides: TGCGCCAGCAGCGCGGGACTAGCGGGCACAGATACGCAGTATTTT. Protein product: CASSAGLAGTDTQYF.

This clone was recorded once. The genes are TRBV7-9 and TRBJ1-4; D ambiguous. The CDR3 length is 15 residues. Between the trimmed V and J ends, which lost 1 base and 0 bases, there was a span of 6 bases. Germline values: CDR1 SEHNR, CDR2 FQNEAQ (reference sequence). The CDR3 here is CASSLDWATNEKLFF. The CDR3 DNA sequence: TGTGCCAGCAGCTTAGATTGGGCAACTAATGAAAAACTGTTTTTT.

This clone was found once. The CDR3 region is CASILADTYEQYF. For the CDR3, the DNA is TGTGCCAGCATATTAGCGGACACCTACGAGCAGTACTTC. The J gene is TRBJ2-7, the V gene TRBV6-6; possible D gene TRBD2, 6 bases. The germline gives CDR1 MNHNY, CDR2 SVGAGI (reference sequence). The CDR3 sequence is 13 residues long. V was trimmed by 7 bases and J by 2 bases, leaving 12 bases between them.

A few counts support this clone. This chain links TRBV7-9 with TRBJ1-5; D remains unclear. The CDR3 has 12 amino acids. Germline CDR1 is SEHNR and CDR2 is FQNEAQ (reference sequence). Trimming removed 8 bases from V and 4 bases from J, with 9 bases in between. CDR3 region: CASGSTNQPQHF. CDR3 in DNA: TGTGCCAGCGGGAGTACAAATCAGCCCCAGCATTTT. Filled out from reference TRBV7-9 and TRBJ1-5, the complete variable domain reads DTGVSQNPRHKITKRGQNVTFRCDPISEHNRLYWYRQTLGQGPEFLTYFQNEAQLEKSRLLSDRFSAERPKGSFSTLEIQRTEQGDSAMYLCASGSTNQPQHFGDGTRLSIL.

This chain uses TRBV19 with TRBJ2-7; no definite D call. Trimming removed 5 bases at V and 2 bases at J, with 13 bases between. The CDR3 covers 14 residues. Germline loops: CDR1 LNHDA, CDR2 SQIVND (reference sequence). The CDR3 coding sequence is TGTGCCAGTAGTCCATCCCTGGCCCCCTACGAGCAGTACTTC. It codes for CASSPSLAPYEQYF.

This clone was observed a handful of times. The J gene is TRBJ2-2, the V gene TRBV5-1; 7 nucleotides agree with TRBD1. The CDR3 length is 16 residues. The V gene end was trimmed by 0 bases and the J gene end by 3 bases; junction bases not matched to a gene: 5. Germline V gene data show CDR1 as SGHRS and CDR2 as YFSETQ. The CDR3 sequence is CASSLGGGADTGELFF. The CDR3 DNA sequence: TGCGCCAGCAGCTTGGGAGGGGGCGCGGACACCGGGGAGCTGTTTTTT.